This T cell receptor beta chain was recorded in a study of human T cells and chemical hapten exposure (dated by TCRdb to the early 2020s). About the investigation overall: For sensitization, 2% DPC in acetone was applied to a 2 cm by 2 cm area of upper inner arm skin. Throughout the study period of around 24 weeks, patients also received therapeutic DPC doses to the scalp every week. Patch tests used Finn chambers with 0.01% DPC on the upper back, scored after 6 days by International Contact Dermatitis Research Group standards. Most of the patients in the cohort were female, and the cohort covered alopecia areata with under or over 50% scalp involvement, alopecia totalis and alopecia universalis. Libraries were pooled for sequencing, and variation in per-sample TCR yields was attributed mainly to small differences in library volumes within the pool. This study followed changes in the peripheral blood TCR repertoire in vivo during primary and secondary sensitization of alopecia patients to the hapten diphenylcyclopropenone (DPC). Blood was sampled from patients pre-sensitization (week 0) and at 2, 6 and about 24 weeks after DPC sensitization. Twenty-nine alopecia patients gave blood for TCR sequencing at one to four time points (pre-sensitization, 2, 6 and 24 weeks).

With regard to this clonotype: The clone's antigen remains unknown. Nothing much larger sits one base from this clone, and base qualities are not available.

This specimen's time point label, interpreted: patch test 1, 2 weeks after DPC sensitization. What this sample's treatment or condition label stands for: therapeutic diphenylcyclopropenone sensitization with weekly scalp DPC. Blood at each patch-test visit was drawn before the patch test was applied. Patients were considered eligible if aged 18 to 70, diagnosed with alopecia and deemed suitable for DPC therapy, and patients were excluded if pregnant. Total RNA was extracted from unfractionated whole blood that had been collected in Tempus Blood RNA tubes. Overall study results and their limits: Patch test score was positively correlated with the number of PT1 expanded TCRs, with significance at thresholds 8, 16 and 32 but not at 4. Compared with pre-sensitization or healthy control sets, expanded TCRs formed significantly more large CDR3 similarity clusters, which is consistent with antigen-driven responses. Repeated subsampling changed both the strength of the expansion versus patch-test correlation and the threshold at which the correlation became significant. Alopecia, a presumed autoimmune disease, was present in all patients, so the immune response of the patients might differ from that of healthy individuals. No change with DPC sensitization was found in the number of TCRs above 1 in 1000 frequency, and no evidence of global repertoire structure alterations was found.

The library was made by RACE. TCRdb shows the sequencer as NextSeq 500. Library preparation attached unique molecular identifiers to individual cDNA molecules for quantitative, reproducible TCR counting. Each blood RNA sample was used to sequence both TCR alpha and TCR beta chains. Per the original workflow: The median number of TCRs per sample was approximately 98,000, ranging from about 20,000 to 700,000. V, J and CDR3 annotation of the TCR reads was carried out using the Decombinator software suite. Every sample was subsampled to the same number of TCRs (28,000) for the PS versus PT1 abundance plots. TCRs were defined as expanded if absent before sensitization and observed at least eight times at the 2-week time point. In TCRdb, the public reads were trimmed at Q25 with fastp and aligned with MiXCR, with productive beta chains retained. Every distinct CDR3 protein forms one entry, paired with its most common genes and DNA. Here the V and J calls rest on TCRdb's processing, not on the authors' analysis. For this sample there are fewer than 200,000 distinct CDR3 sequences; approximately 20% appear just once. Approximately 6.7% of the sample is held by the ten biggest clonotypes.

V loses 3 bases of germline sequence and J loses 8 bases, and the interval between the two ends is 7 bases. The CDR3 covers 12 residues, taking in both the cysteine and the phenylalanine. CDR3 DNA only is kept here, 36 bases in frame from base 1. This sequence uses TRBV12-3 or TRBV12-4 and TRBJ2-2; the D gene remains uncertain. The specimen comprised whole blood, sampled in connection with sensitization to the hapten diphenylcyclopropenone (DPC). The TCR sequence derives from a woman aged 50 to 60 with alopecia areata. Some clones in this sample may be carry-over from other donors' samples. The nucleotides read TGTGCCAGCAGTTTCCTTTCTGGGGAGCTGTTTTTT. Its protein product is CASSFLSGELFF.